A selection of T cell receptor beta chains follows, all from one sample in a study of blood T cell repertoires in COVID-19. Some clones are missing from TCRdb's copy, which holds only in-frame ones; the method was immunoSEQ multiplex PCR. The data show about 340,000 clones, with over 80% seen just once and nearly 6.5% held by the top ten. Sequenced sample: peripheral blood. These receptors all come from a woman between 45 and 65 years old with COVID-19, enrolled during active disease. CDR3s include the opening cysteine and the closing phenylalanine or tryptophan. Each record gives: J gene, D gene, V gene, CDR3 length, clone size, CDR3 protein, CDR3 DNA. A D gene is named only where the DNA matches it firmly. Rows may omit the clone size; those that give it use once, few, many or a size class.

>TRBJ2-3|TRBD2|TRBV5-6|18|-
CASSLEFGASGRSYTQYF
TGTGCCAGCAGCTTGGAGTTTGGGGCTAGCGGGAGGAGCTATACGCAGTATTTT
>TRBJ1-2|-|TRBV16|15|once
CASSQLSGEGYGYTF
TGTGCCAGCAGCCAATTGTCAGGGGAAGGCTATGGCTACACCTTC
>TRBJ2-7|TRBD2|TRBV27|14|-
CASSLRGGVYEQYF
TGTGCCAGCAGCCTACGCGGGGGGGTCTACGAGCAGTACTTC
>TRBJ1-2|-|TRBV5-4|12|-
CASSLSRGGYTF
TGTGCCAGCAGCTTGTCCAGGGGAGGCTACACCTTC
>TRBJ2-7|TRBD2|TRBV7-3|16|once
CASSLGGIAGVYEQYF
TGTGCCAGCAGCTTAGGGGGAATAGCGGGAGTCTACGAGCAGTACTTC
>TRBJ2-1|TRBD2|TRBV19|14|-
CASSKLAGDNEQFF
TGTGCCAGTAGTAAGCTAGCGGGCGACAATGAGCAGTTCTTC
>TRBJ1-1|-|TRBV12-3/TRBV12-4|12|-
CASSNYRERAFF
TGTGCCAGCAGCAACTACAGGGAGAGAGCTTTCTTT
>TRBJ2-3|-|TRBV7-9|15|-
CASSLPLREGDTQYF
TGTGCCAGCAGCTTACCCCTACGGGAAGGTGATACGCAGTATTTT
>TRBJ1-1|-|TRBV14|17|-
CASSQKTDRHENTEAFF
TGTGCCAGCAGCCAGAAGACAGATCGGCATGAGAACACTGAAGCTTTCTTT
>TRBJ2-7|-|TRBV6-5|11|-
CASIRGYEQYF
TGTGCCAGCATAAGGGGTTACGAGCAGTACTTC
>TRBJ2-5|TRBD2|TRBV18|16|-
CASSPIAGGNKETQYF
TGTGCCAGCTCACCGATAGCGGGAGGGAACAAAGAGACCCAGTACTTC
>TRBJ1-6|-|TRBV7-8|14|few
CASSLRSYNSPLHF
TGTGCCAGCAGCTTACGGTCCTATAATTCACCCCTCCACTTT
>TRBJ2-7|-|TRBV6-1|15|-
CASSEGRSSSYEQYF
TGTGCCAGCAGTGAAGGGAGGTCGTCGTCCTACGAGCAGTACTTC
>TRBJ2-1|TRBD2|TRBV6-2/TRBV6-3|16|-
CASSYNAGGSGNEQFF
TGTGCCAGCAGTTATAATGCGGGAGGATCTGGGAATGAGCAGTTCTTC
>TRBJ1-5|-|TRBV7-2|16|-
CASSLALGSPNQPQHF
TGTGCCAGCAGCTTAGCTTTGGGCAGCCCGAATCAGCCCCAGCATTTT
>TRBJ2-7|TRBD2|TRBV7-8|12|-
CASTLAGGEQYF
TGTGCCAGCACGCTAGCGGGCGGCGAGCAGTACTTC
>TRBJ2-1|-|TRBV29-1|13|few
CSVVGPTGPVGFF
TGCAGCGTTGTGGGCCCTACAGGGCCCGTCGGGTTCTTC
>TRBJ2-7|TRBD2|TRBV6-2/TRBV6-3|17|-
CASSYSTSVGGSYEQYF
TGTGCCAGCAGTTACTCGACTAGCGTGGGGGGCTCCTACGAGCAGTACTTC
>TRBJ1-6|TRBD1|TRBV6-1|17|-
CASSAGQLISYNSPLHF
TGTGCCAGCAGTGCGGGACAGCTTATCTCCTATAATTCACCCCTCCACTTT
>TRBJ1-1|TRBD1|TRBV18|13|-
CASSWTGDVEAFF
TGTGCCAGCTCATGGACAGGGGACGTTGAAGCTTTCTTT
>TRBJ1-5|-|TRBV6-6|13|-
CACREYSNQPQHF
TGTGCTTGTCGGGAGTATAGCAATCAGCCCCAGCATTTT
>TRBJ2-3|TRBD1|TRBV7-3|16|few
CASSLSRDRGANTQYF
TGTGCCAGCAGCCTATCCCGGGACAGGGGAGCAAATACGCAGTATTTT
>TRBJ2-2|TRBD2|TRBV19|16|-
CASSPWGGRGPGELFF
TGTGCCAGTAGCCCATGGGGGGGAAGGGGTCCCGGGGAGCTGTTTTTT
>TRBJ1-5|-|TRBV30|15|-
CAWSVRAGPNQPQHF
TGTGCCTGGAGTGTACGGGCAGGGCCAAACCAGCCCCAGCATTTT
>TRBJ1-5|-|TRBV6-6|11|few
CASSLRGPQHF
TGTGCCAGCAGTTTAAGGGGGCCCCAGCATTTT
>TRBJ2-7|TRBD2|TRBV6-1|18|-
CASSGLPGGPTTSYEQYF
TGTGCCAGCAGTGGGCTCCCGGGGGGGCCGACTACGTCCTACGAGCAGTACTTC
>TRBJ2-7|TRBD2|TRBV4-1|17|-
CASSQDLLAGAPYEQYF
TGCGCCAGCAGCCAAGATCTACTAGCGGGAGCCCCCTACGAGCAGTACTTC
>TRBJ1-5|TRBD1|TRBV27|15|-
CASSFGQGRVQPQHF
TGTGCCAGCAGTTTTGGACAGGGGAGGGTACAGCCCCAGCATTTT
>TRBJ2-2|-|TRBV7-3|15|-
CASSLLGRNTGELFF
TGTGCCAGCAGCTTACTGGGGCGGAACACCGGGGAGCTGTTTTTT
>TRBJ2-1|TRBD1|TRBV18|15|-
CASSPPGQGAAEQFF
TGTGCCAGCTCACCACCCGGACAGGGGGCTGCTGAGCAGTTCTTC
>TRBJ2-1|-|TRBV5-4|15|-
CASSRELISYNEQFF
TGTGCCAGCAGCCGCGAGCTGATCTCCTACAATGAGCAGTTCTTC
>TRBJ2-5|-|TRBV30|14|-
CAWKYRLTGETQYF
TGTGCCTGGAAATACAGGTTAACGGGAGAGACCCAGTACTTC
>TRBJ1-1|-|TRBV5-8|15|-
CASSLGHTMNTEAFF
TGTGCCAGCAGCTTGGGTCATACTATGAACACTGAAGCTTTCTTT
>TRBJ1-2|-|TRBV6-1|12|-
CASSDSHYGYTF
TGTGCCAGCAGTGACAGTCACTATGGCTACACCTTC
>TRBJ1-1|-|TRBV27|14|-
CASSSGPRRGEAFF
TGTGCCAGCAGTTCCGGACCACGTAGGGGTGAAGCTTTCTTT
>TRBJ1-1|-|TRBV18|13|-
CASSRTENTEAFF
TGTGCCAGCTCACGTACAGAGAACACTGAAGCTTTCTTT
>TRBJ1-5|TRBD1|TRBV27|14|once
CASSYSDRGTPQHF
TGTGCCAGCAGTTACTCGGACAGGGGGACGCCCCAGCATTTT
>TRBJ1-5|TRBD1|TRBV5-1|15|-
CASSSVAGGGQPQHF
TGCGCCAGCAGCTCCGTTGCAGGGGGCGGGCAGCCCCAGCATTTT
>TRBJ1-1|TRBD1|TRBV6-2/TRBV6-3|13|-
CASSSGQGLSGFF
TGTGCCAGCAGTTCAGGACAGGGACTGTCAGGTTTCTTT
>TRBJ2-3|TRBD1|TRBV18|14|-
CASSYTGGTDTQYF
TGTGCCAGCTCATATACAGGGGGCACAGATACGCAGTATTTT
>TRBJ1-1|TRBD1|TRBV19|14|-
CASSVDRGNTEAFF
TGTGCCAGTAGTGTTGACAGGGGAAACACTGAAGCTTTCTTT
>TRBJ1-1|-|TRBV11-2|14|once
CASSPMLGSTEAFF
TGTGCCAGCAGCCCGATGCTCGGGTCCACTGAAGCTTTCTTT
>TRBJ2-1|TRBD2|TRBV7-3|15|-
CASSPSGSSYNEQFF
TGTGCCAGCAGTCCGAGCGGGAGCTCCTACAATGAGCAGTTCTTC
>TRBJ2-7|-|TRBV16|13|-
CASSRGLIYEQYF
TGTGCCAGCAGCCGTGGACTAATCTACGAGCAGTACTTC
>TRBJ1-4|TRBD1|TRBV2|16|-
CASSGGRDRVREKLFF
TGTGCCAGCAGTGGGGGCCGTGACAGGGTGCGGGAAAAACTGTTTTTT
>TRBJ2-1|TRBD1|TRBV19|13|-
CASSIDRGGEQFF
TGTGCCAGTAGTATTGACAGGGGGGGTGAGCAGTTCTTC
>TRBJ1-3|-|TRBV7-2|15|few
CASSLAGSSGNTIYF
TGTGCCAGCAGCTTAGCGGGCAGCTCTGGAAACACCATATATTTT
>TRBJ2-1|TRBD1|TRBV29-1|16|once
CSVERGQGSSYNEQFF
TGCAGCGTTGAACGGGGACAGGGAAGCTCCTACAATGAGCAGTTCTTC
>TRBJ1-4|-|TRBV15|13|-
CATSNQLNEKLFF
TGTGCCACCAGCAACCAGTTGAATGAAAAACTGTTTTTT